The clone carrying this TCR beta chain has only one observation. No antigen is known for it. This table comes from immunoSEQ multiplex PCR, and its TCRdb copy is limited to in-frame clones, with some not included. This sample yields some 2,000,000 clones, of which 90% to 97% are seen a single time; roughly 0.13% belongs to the top ten. V lost 5 bases, J lost 7 bases, and 16 bases stayed unmatched. This CDR3 is built from 17 residues. Looked up from germline, CDR1 is SGHRS and CDR2 is YFSETQ. The sample originates from a study of shared clonotypes between healthy human individuals. Across the study: The cohort comprised a couple of women and a few men. Their ages spanned 18 to 49 years. Notes on the study in general: The authors sampled blood alone, and tissue repertoires likely differ.

Sequencing was done on a sample of naive CD4+ T cells sorted from blood. This sample's subset: CD45RA+ positively selected. The TCR sequence derives from a man between 18 and 29 years old in good health. V usage is TRBV5-1 and J usage is TRBJ1-4; 8 nucleotides align to TRBD1. As DNA, the CDR3 is TGCGCCAGCAGTACCGGACAGGGCAACAGAGGGACTGAAAAACTGTTTTTT. Translated: CASSTGQGNRGTEKLFF.